Listed below are T cell receptor beta chains from one sample, sequenced in a study of graft-versus-host responses after intestinal transplantation. Generated by immunoSEQ multiplex PCR, the TCRdb table keeps only in-frame clones and is missing some. The data contain under 7,500 clones, around 68% of them singletons. Sequencing used ileum tissue, obtained roughly 50 days after transplant. These receptors originate from a human patient who received an intestinal transplant, so some T cells may come from the graft donor. The CDR3 runs from the conserved cysteine through the conserved F or W. A D gene is named only where the DNA matches it firmly. Part of the rows lack a size; the others show once, few, many or a class for expanded clones.

d_call clone_size j_call v_call cdr3_nt cdr3_aa
TRBD2 . TRBJ2-2 TRBV5-5 TGTGCCAGCAGCCACGCAGGGGGACTAGCGGGGGGGCCCGACACCGGGGAGCTGTTTTTT CASSHAGGLAGGPDTGELFF
TRBD2 . TRBJ2-2 TRBV5-4 TGTGCCAGCAGCCTGGGACTAGCGGGGGTCACCGGGGAGCTGTTTTTT CASSLGLAGVTGELFF
. . TRBJ1-1 TRBV6-9 TGTGCCAGCAGTTATTCGAGAGCAGGGAAAAGGGCTGAAGCTTTCTTT CASSYSRAGKRAEAFF
TRBD1 . TRBJ1-2 TRBV5-4 TGTGCCAGCAGCTCCGACAGGGTTACTAACTATGGCTACACCTTC CASSSDRVTNYGYTF
TRBD1 . TRBJ1-5 TRBV5-6 TGTGCCAGCAGCTTAAACCGGGACAGGGTGATTCAGCCCCAGCATTTT CASSLNRDRVIQPQHF
. few TRBJ1-4 TRBV5-6 TGTGCCAGCAGCCTCGGTGGGGCGCGCACGGGCGAAAAACTGTTTTTT CASSLGGARTGEKLFF
. medium-sized TRBJ1-4 TRBV28 TGTGCCAGCAGTCGGGACAAGGGGCCTAATGAAAAACTGTTTTTT CASSRDKGPNEKLFF
. . TRBJ2-5 TRBV11-2 TGTGCCAGCAGCGACACTCACGGGGGTCAAGAGACCCAGTACTTC CASSDTHGGQETQYF
. . TRBJ2-1 TRBV10-1 TGCGCCAGCAGTGAGAAGCGGTCCTACAATGAGCAGTTCTTC CASSEKRSYNEQFF
. . TRBJ1-2 TRBV7-8 TGTGCCAGCAGCTCCAGGGGTTATGGCTACACCTTC CASSSRGYGYTF
. . TRBJ1-1 TRBV11-2 TGTGCCAGCAGCGTAACCGCGAGCGGCACTGAAGCTTTCTTT CASSVTASGTEAFF
. medium-sized TRBJ2-2 TRBV12-5 TGTGCTAGTGCAGGGGAGAACACCGGGGAGCTGTTTTTT CASAGENTGELFF
. . TRBJ1-2 TRBV5-1 TGCGCCAGCAGCCAAACGGTAGGGGATGGCTACACCTTC CASSQTVGDGYTF
. . TRBJ1-1 TRBV6-1 TGTGCCAGCAGTGAATTAGCGGCGGGCAGGGTAGTGACCCACGCCGGGAGTGAAGCTTTCTTT CASSELAAGRVVTHAGSEAFF
. few TRBJ1-2 TRBV28 TGTGCCAGCACCCGACGGGATGGCTACACCTTC CASTRRDGYTF
. . TRBJ1-2 TRBV19 TGTGCCAGTAGTATGACAGCGCTCTATGGCTACACCTTC CASSMTALYGYTF
. . TRBJ1-5 TRBV6-5 TGTGCCAGCAGGGAGGGACTAAGCAATCAGCCCCAGCATTTT CASREGLSNQPQHF
TRBD1 . TRBJ1-4 TRBV2 TGTGCCAGCAGTGACAGGGGGCGCCATGAAAAACTGTTTTTT CASSDRGRHEKLFF
TRBD1 . TRBJ2-1 TRBV2 TGTGCCAGCAGTGCGGACAGGGAAAATGAGCAGTTCTTC CASSADRENEQFF
. few TRBJ2-3 TRBV27 TGTGCCAGCCGTCCGGGTTTAAAGGGAGGTACGCAGTATTTT CASRPGLKGGTQYF
. few TRBJ2-1 TRBV5-6 TGTGCCAGCAGCTTTATGCAAGGGGACAATGAGCAGTTCTTC CASSFMQGDNEQFF
. few TRBJ2-2 TRBV6-5 TGTGCCAGCAGTGGCAGGGTTAACACCGGGGAGCTGTTTTTT CASSGRVNTGELFF
. . TRBJ2-3 TRBV11-2 TGTGCCAGCAGCGGATGGACAGAGTCCGCAGATACGCAGTATTTT CASSGWTESADTQYF
. . TRBJ2-1 TRBV6-5 TGTGCCAGCAGTTTCCTACAGGGCCCGCCCTACAATGAGCAGTTCTTC CASSFLQGPPYNEQFF
. . TRBJ1-1 TRBV18 TGTGCCAGCTCACCTTTGCGGAGGGAAGCTTTCTTT CASSPLRREAFF
. . TRBJ1-6 TRBV7-5 TGTGCCAGAAGCCCCCTATTACCTACAGGGTTACTTTCACCCCTCCACTTT CARSPLLPTGLLSPLHF
TRBD2 . TRBJ2-3 TRBV6-5 TGTGCCAGCAGCAGACTAGCGGGGGCCACAGATACGCAGTATTTT CASSRLAGATDTQYF
TRBD1 . TRBJ1-2 TRBV28 TGTGCCAGCAGTTCTCCCTACAGGGGGGGGAACTATGGCTACACCTTC CASSSPYRGGNYGYTF
TRBD1 . TRBJ1-6 TRBV7-9 TGTGCCAGCAACCAGGGGCTTGGGACAGGGGATTCACCCCTCCACTTT CASNQGLGTGDSPLHF
. . TRBJ2-1 TRBV25-1 TGTGCCAGCTCCGGTCCGGCGGTATTCTACAATGAGCAGTTCTTC CASSGPAVFYNEQFF
. . TRBJ2-4 TRBV29-1 TGCAGCGTTGAGGGGTTGGGCCGAAGCGGGTCCTATTTTCAGTACTTC CSVEGLGRSGSYFQYF
TRBD2 few TRBJ2-1 TRBV4-2 TGTGCCAGCAGCCTTTCCGGGACTAGTTACAATGAGCAGTTCTTC CASSLSGTSYNEQFF
TRBD1 . TRBJ2-1 TRBV5-1 TGCGCCAGCAGCTTGGAAGGGACAGGGCACTACAATGAGCAGTTCTTC CASSLEGTGHYNEQFF
TRBD1 . TRBJ1-5 TRBV27 TGTGCCAGCAGTTTCTCAAAGACAGGGGGATTTCACAATCAGCCCCAGCATTTT CASSFSKTGGFHNQPQHF
TRBD1 . TRBJ1-6 TRBV4-1 TGCGCCAGCAGCCAATATGGGACAGACGTGAAACCCCTCCACTTT CASSQYGTDVKPLHF
TRBD1 medium-sized TRBJ1-2 TRBV6-1 TGTGCCAGCAGTGAAAGGACAGGGGGCTATGGCTACACCTTC CASSERTGGYGYTF
TRBD1 . TRBJ1-4 TRBV2 TGTGCCAGCAGTTACAGGGGGCGCCTTAATGAAAAACTGTTTTTT CASSYRGRLNEKLFF
. once TRBJ1-1 TRBV6-5 TGTGCCAGTCCGGCGGGACGGGCGAACACTGAAGCTTTCTTT CASPAGRANTEAFF
TRBD1 . TRBJ1-4 TRBV7-9 TGTGCCAGCAGCTCGAAACAGGGGACAAATGAAAAACTGTTTTTT CASSSKQGTNEKLFF
TRBD2 few TRBJ2-7 TRBV7-9 TGTGCCAGCAGCCCCGTTACTTGGACTAGCGGGAGCTTTGGGGTGCACTTC CASSPVTWTSGSFGVHF
. . TRBJ2-5 TRBV6-5 TGTGCCAGCAGTTACGGGGCAGGGTACCAAGAGACCCAGTACTTC CASSYGAGYQETQYF
TRBD2 . TRBJ2-5 TRBV7-9 TGTGCCAGCAGCCGTTCCCAGCGGGGGCCACAAGAGACCCAGTACTTC CASSRSQRGPQETQYF